This T cell receptor (beta chain) was identified during a study of beta chain features in type 1 diabetes. Concerning this clone: Its antigen is undetermined.

A single heparinised draw of about 120 mL on average was taken per donor. Sorting that relied on CD45RO/CCR7/CD25/CD127/CD95/CD27 yielded CD4+ naive, central memory, regulatory and stem cell-like memory cells. The CDR3 is made up of 14 amino acids. In germline, CDR1 is SGHRS, CDR2 YFSETQ. The junction had 4 bases not matched to a gene; V was cut back by 2 bases and J by 3 bases. Expressed TCRB transcripts were sequenced because the isolated RNA had all been reverse transcribed beforehand. Deep immunoSEQ sequencing covered naive, central memory and regulatory T cell samples. Data came from immunoSEQ multiplex PCR; TCRdb stores just in-frame clones and leaves some out. The data show 900,000 or so clones, about a sixth seen once. Overall study findings and caveats: For Type 1 diabetes patients, all four CD4+ subsets carried TCRB CDR3s that were moderately but significantly shorter.

The rearrangement uses TRBV5-1 and TRBJ2-5, with 7 bases that match TRBD2. The sample comprised naive CD4+ T cells from blood. This clonotype was sampled from a young woman in good health. In DNA, the CDR3 is TGCGCCAGCAGCTTAGGGACTACTAAAGAGACCCAGTACTTC. Protein sequence: CASSLGTTKETQYF.